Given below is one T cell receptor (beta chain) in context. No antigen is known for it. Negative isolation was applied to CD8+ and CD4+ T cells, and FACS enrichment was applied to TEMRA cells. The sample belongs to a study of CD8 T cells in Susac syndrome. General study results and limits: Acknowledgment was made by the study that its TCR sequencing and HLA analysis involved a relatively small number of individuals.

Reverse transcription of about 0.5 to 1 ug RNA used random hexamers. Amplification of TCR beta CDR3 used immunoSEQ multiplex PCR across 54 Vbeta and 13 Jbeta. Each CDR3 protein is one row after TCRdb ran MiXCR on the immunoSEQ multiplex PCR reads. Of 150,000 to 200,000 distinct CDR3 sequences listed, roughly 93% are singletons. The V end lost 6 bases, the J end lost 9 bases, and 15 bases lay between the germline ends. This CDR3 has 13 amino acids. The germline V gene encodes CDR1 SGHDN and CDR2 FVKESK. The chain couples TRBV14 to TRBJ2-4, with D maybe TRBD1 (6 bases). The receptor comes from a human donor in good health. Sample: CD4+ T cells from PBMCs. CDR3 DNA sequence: TGTGCCAGCAGTCTGAACAGGGAGAGCATTCAGTACTTC. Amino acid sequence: CASSLNRESIQYF.